What follows describes a single T cell receptor (beta chain). What it binds is not known. PCR involved 60 Vbeta and 13 Jbeta primers. TCRdb's copy holds only in-frame clones and misses some; the assay was immunoSEQ multiplex PCR. The sample comprises 84,000 or so clones, about four fifths of which are singletons, and roughly 2.4% rests with the top ten. The length of the CDR3 is 15 residues. V was clipped by 8 bases and J by 1 base, with 18 bases between them. Germline V gene data show CDR1 as SNHLY and CDR2 as FYNNEI. This sample is drawn from a study of cytomegalovirus exposure and HLA in healthy donors. Overall study findings and caveats: Later analysis suggested links between common viral pathogens and several top significant clusters. Later analysis reportedly placed an Asian-associated ancestry cluster below the roughly 680-donor mean in N-insertions. It is likely that the observed cluster of highly shared sequence variants was a sequencing artifact.

This TCR was recovered from a woman in her forties or fifties in good health and CMV-seronegative. Sequences were obtained from PBMCs. This chain connects TRBV2 to TRBJ2-7, with a weak D call TRBD1 (6 bases). CDR3 in amino acids: CASDHSGATSYEQYF. DNA for the CDR3: TGTGCCAGCGACCACTCAGGGGCCACTTCCTACGAGCAGTACTTC.